Presented here are 32 T cell receptor beta chains from one specimen sequenced in a study of cytomegalovirus exposure and HLA in healthy donors. Amplification used 60 Vbeta primers and 13 Jbeta primers. Sequencing was performed with immunoSEQ multiplex PCR; in TCRdb, only in-frame clones are kept and a portion is missing. The table includes 190,000 or so clones, 75% to 90% detected once. The sample was PBMCs. The receptors come from a middle-aged man in good health and CMV-seronegative.

J is TRBJ1-4 and V is TRBV5-5, with D hard to call. This CDR3 region has 12 residues. V was pared by 4 bases and J by 5 bases, with 6 bases between. CDR1 is SGHKS, CDR2 YYEKEE, per germline (reference sequence). The CDR3 DNA is TGTGCCAGCAGCCGCGCAAATGAAAAACTGTTTTTT. It yields the protein CASSRANEKLFF.

V and J are TRBV9 and TRBJ2-1, with 8 nucleotides matching TRBD2. V shed 0 bases and J 7 bases; nucleotides not matched to a gene: 12. The CDR3 is 17 amino acids. Per germline, CDR1 SGDLS and CDR2 YYNGEE. CDR3 coding DNA: TGTGCCAGCAGCGTAGCATTGACGAGCGGGGGTGCGAATGAGCAGTTCTTC. Translation: CASSVALTSGGANEQFF.

The rearrangement uses TRBV29-1 and TRBJ1-2; D remains ambiguous. V was clipped by 2 bases and J by 4 bases, with 11 bases between them. This CDR3 contains 13 residues. Germline-derived CDR1 and CDR2 are SQVTM and ANQGSEA. In DNA, the CDR3 is TGCAGCGTTGAACGATATGGCAGCTATGGCTACACCTTC. Translated, it gives CSVERYGSYGYTF.

The chain is built from TRBV5-4 and TRBJ2-1; 7 bases are shared with TRBD2. This CDR3 comprises 15 residues. V lost 4 bases, J lost 0 bases, and 4 bases stayed unmatched. Germline lookup yields CDR1 SGHNT and CDR2 YYREEE (reference sequence). CDR3 nucleotide sequence: TGTGCCAGCAGCCCCAGCGGGAACTCCTACAATGAGCAGTTCTTC. Translating it yields CASSPSGNSYNEQFF. The full variable domain, rest sourced from reference TRBV5-4 and TRBJ2-1, is ETGVTQSPTHLIKTRGQQVTLRCSSQSGHNTVSWYQQALGQGPQFIFQYYREEENGRGNFPPRFSGLQFPNYSSELNVNALELDDSALYLCASSPSGNSYNEQFFGPGTRLTVL.

This chain connects TRBV6-5 to TRBJ1-2; no clear D. The V gene lost 3 bases and the J gene lost 6 bases, with 17 bases spanning the gap. The CDR3 loop spans 15 amino acids. The germline V gene encodes CDR1 MNHEY and CDR2 SVGAGI. CDR3 nucleotides: TGTGCCAGCAGTTATCAAGGCAGCGCGGTAGATGGCTACACCTTC. It specifies CASSYQGSAVDGYTF.

The rearrangement links TRBV14 to TRBJ2-5, with D perhaps TRBD2 (6 bases). V dropped 6 bases and J dropped 3 bases, with 11 bases sitting between them. Germline assignment: CDR1 SGHDN and CDR2 FVKESK. This CDR3 has 13 amino acids. CDR3 protein: CASSRTIKETQYF. CDR3 coding DNA: TGTGCCAGCAGTCGGACTATCAAAGAGACCCAGTACTTC.

This chain links TRBV6-5 with TRBJ1-5; D uncertain. Trimming left V 6 bases short and J 5 bases short, with 14 bases between. CDR3 length equals 14 residues. From germline, CDR1 is MNHEY and CDR2 SVGAGI. CDR3 DNA sequence: TGTGCCAGCAGCCCCGGTGGAGGGTATCAGCCCCAGCATTTT. This codes for CASSPGGGYQPQHF.

This rearrangement joins TRBV5-6 to TRBJ1-5; D gene ambiguous. The CDR3 is 14 amino acids. V lost 6 bases, J lost 4 bases, and 14 bases lay in between. Germline V gives CDR1 SGHDT, CDR2 YYEEEE. The CDR3 spells CASTLRGVNQPQHF. In DNA, the CDR3 is TGTGCCAGCACATTAAGAGGCGTGAATCAGCCCCAGCATTTT.

Comments on this clone: Sequence at one end of the junction differs from germline and may be a read error. This rearrangement joins TRBV7-9 to TRBJ2-2; no clear D gene. The CDR3 totals 13 residues. CDR1 is SEHNR and CDR2 is FQNEAQ in the germline V gene (reference sequence). The CDR3 nucleotides are TGTTCCAGCAGCTTAGCCTACACCGGGGAGCTGTTTTTT. Its protein product is CSSSLAYTGELFF.

Of note for this clone: The junction shows a germline mismatch at one end, possibly a read error. The chain has TRBV7-9 and TRBJ1-4; weak D call: TRBD1 (6 bases). CDR1 is SEHNR and CDR2 is FQNEAQ in the germline V gene (reference sequence). This CDR3 has 15 residues. The CDR3 here is CSSSSRQEANEKLFF. The CDR3 DNA sequence: TGTTCCAGCAGCTCCCGACAGGAAGCTAATGAAAAACTGTTTTTT.

The gene calls are TRBV6-5 and TRBJ2-3; 9 bases agree with TRBD2. This CDR3 is 16 amino acids long. The germline gives CDR1 MNHEY, CDR2 SVGAGI. The trim removed 4 bases at V and 0 bases at J, leaving 5 bases unmatched. The CDR3 protein is CASSSLAGTSTDTQYF. The CDR3 DNA sequence: TGTGCCAGCAGTTCCCTAGCGGGGACTAGCACAGATACGCAGTATTTT.

The chain uses TRBV4-3 and TRBJ2-1; 7 nucleotides line up with TRBD2. This CDR3 region has 15 residues. V shed 6 bases, J shed 3 bases, and the junction held 8 bases outside the gene matches. Germline lookup yields CDR1 LGHNA and CDR2 YSLEER. This CDR3 reads CASSLSGGSYNEQFF. CDR3 coding DNA: TGCGCCAGCAGTCTTAGCGGCGGGAGCTACAATGAGCAGTTCTTC.

CDR3 in amino acids: CSALGTGLPGANVLTF. For the CDR3, the DNA is TGCAGCGCCCTAGGGACAGGGCTCCCTGGGGCCAACGTCCTGACTTTC. The chain recombines TRBV29-1 with TRBJ2-6; 9 nucleotides agree with TRBD1. Germline CDR1 is SQVTM and CDR2 is ANQGSEA. The junction had 9 bases not matched to a gene; V was cut back by 7 bases and J by 2 bases. This CDR3 has 16 residues.

The rearrangement uses TRBV11-3 and TRBJ2-1, with D tentatively TRBD1 (5 bases). The CDR3 runs to 17 residues. The germline V and J ends were trimmed by 5 bases and 9 bases, with 26 bases remaining between them. Germline values: CDR1 SGHNT, CDR2 YENEEA. CDR3 in DNA: TGTGCCAGCAGCGTATCTTCCCGGGCCCCCAGGGTCGGTGAGCAGTTCTTC. It encodes CASSVSSRAPRVGEQFF.

V is TRBV6-1 and J is TRBJ1-1, with D tentatively TRBD1 (6 bases). This CDR3 contains 15 residues. V gave up 6 bases and J gave up 1 base, with 15 bases separating them. From germline, CDR1 is MNHNS and CDR2 SASEGT. CDR3 sequence reads: CASSANTGSNTEAFF. CDR3 sequence (DNA): TGTGCCAGCAGCGCGAACACAGGGTCGAACACTGAAGCTTTCTTT.

The chain links TRBV9 to TRBJ1-6; 10 bases align to TRBD1. The V and J ends lost 0 bases and 11 bases, in that order; junction bases with no gene match: 5. Looked up from germline, CDR1 is SGDLS and CDR2 is YYNGEE. This CDR3 has 15 residues. The CDR3 DNA reads as TGTGCCAGCAGCGTAGGTGACAGGGGGCAGACACCCCTCCACTTT. As protein: CASSVGDRGQTPLHF.

The chain is built from TRBV2 and TRBJ2-7, with D unresolved. Trimming pared 7 bases from V and 1 base from J, leaving 8 bases between. The germline V gene encodes CDR1 SNHLY and CDR2 FYNNEI. This CDR3 comprises 12 residues. In nucleotides, the CDR3 is TGTGCCAGCACACTTTTTTCCTACGAGCAGTACTTC. This codes for CASTLFSYEQYF.

V gene TRBV7-2 combines with J gene TRBJ2-7; 9 positions match TRBD1. Germline CDR1 is SGHTA and CDR2 is FQGNSA. The V and J ends lost 6 bases and 4 bases, in that order; junction bases with no gene match: 4. The CDR3 length is 13 residues. The CDR3 DNA follows: TGTGCCAGCAGGCGGACAGGGGAATACGAGCAGTACTTC. Encoded protein: CASRRTGEYEQYF.

V and J are TRBV7-2 and TRBJ2-6, with D hard to call. The germline V gene encodes CDR1 SGHTA and CDR2 FQGNSA. The germline V and J ends were trimmed by 3 bases and 2 bases, with 11 bases remaining between them. This CDR3 contains 16 residues. CDR3 DNA: TGTGCCAGCAGCTTCCGCCTAGGTGCTGGGGCCAACGTCCTGACTTTC. Protein: CASSFRLGAGANVLTF.

The V gene is TRBV9, the J gene TRBJ2-1; 11 positions match TRBD2. The CDR3 has 13 residues. From germline, CDR1 is SGDLS and CDR2 YYNGEE. After removal of 4 bases from V and 10 bases from J, the junction contained 4 bases not matched to a gene. For the CDR3, the DNA is TGTGCCAGCAGCCCGACTAGCGGGACAGAGCAGTTCTTC. Its translation is CASSPTSGTEQFF. The complete variable domain, with remaining parts taken from reference TRBV9 and TRBJ2-1, reads DSGVTQTPKHLITATGQRVTLRCSPRSGDLSVYWYQQSLDQGLQFLIQYYNGEERAKGNILERFSAQQFPDLHSELNLSSLELGDSALYFCASSPTSGTEQFFGPGTRLTVL.

V usage is TRBV4-3 and J usage is TRBJ2-3, with 12 bases aligning to TRBD2. The CDR3 contains 18 residues. The ends lost 0 bases at V and 1 base at J; junction bases unmatched: 5. The germline gives CDR1 LGHNA, CDR2 YSLEER. The CDR3 sequence is CASSQDRLAGGRTDTQYF. CDR3 nucleotide sequence: TGCGCCAGCAGCCAAGATCGGCTAGCGGGGGGGCGCACAGATACGCAGTATTTT.

J is TRBJ2-6 and V is TRBV28; a weak D match, TRBD2 (7 bases). V was pared by 1 base and J by 0 bases, with 16 bases between. There are 19 residues in the CDR3. Germline values: CDR1 MDHEN, CDR2 SYDVKM. The CDR3 protein is CASSLFRGALRSGANVLTF. Written as DNA, the CDR3 is TGTGCCAGCAGTTTATTTCGGGGGGCCCTCCGCTCTGGGGCCAACGTCCTGACTTTC. The whole variable domain, remainder taken from reference TRBV28 and TRBJ2-6, is DVKVTQSSRYLVKRTGEKVFLECVQDMDHENMFWYRQDPGLGLRLIYFSYDVKMKEKGDIPEGYSVSREKKERFSLILESASTNQTSMYLCASSLFRGALRSGANVLTFGAGSRLTVL.

The rearrangement uses TRBV9 and TRBJ1-2; D gene uncertain. The length of the CDR3 is 15 residues. Trimming removed 3 bases from V and 3 bases from J, with 15 bases in between. Germline CDR1 SGDLS, CDR2 YYNGEE. The CDR3 here is CASSAPSGRHYGYTF. CDR3 coding DNA: TGTGCCAGCAGCGCCCCGTCCGGGAGGCACTATGGCTACACCTTC.

The rearrangement uses TRBV30 and TRBJ2-6, with TRBD1 as a possible D gene (6 bases). V lost 6 bases to trimming and J lost 2 bases, with 8 bases between them. Germline CDR1 GTSNPN, CDR2 SVGIG (reference sequence). The CDR3 length is 13 residues. The CDR3 DNA reads as TGTGCCTGCCAGGGGCCTGGGGCCAACGTCCTGACTTTC. This codes for CACQGPGANVLTF. Filled out from reference TRBV30 and TRBJ2-6, the complete variable domain reads SQTIHQWPATLVQPVGSPLSLECTVEGTSNPNLYWYRQAAGRGLQLLFYSVGIGQISSEVPQNLSASRPQDRQFILSSKKLLLSDSGFYLCACQGPGANVLTFGAGSRLTVL.

The DNA of the CDR3 is TGTGCCAGCAGTACTACAGGTTTCCAAGAGACCCAGTACTTC. This codes for CASSTTGFQETQYF. The rearrangement links TRBV6-1 to TRBJ2-5, with D perhaps matching TRBD1 (5 bases). The CDR3 has 14 amino acids. Germline values: CDR1 MNHNS, CDR2 SASEGT. Trimming took 5 bases from V and 1 from J, leaving 11 bases between them.

This chain uses TRBV28 with TRBJ1-5; TRBD1 is a possible D gene (6 bases). Germline-derived CDR1 and CDR2 are MDHEN and SYDVKM. This CDR3 spans 15 amino acids. The V end was cut by 5 bases, the J end by 2 bases, with 13 bases between. CDR3 coding DNA: TGTGCCAGCAGTCAAGTCAGGGGTGGCAATCAGCCCCAGCATTTT. It codes for CASSQVRGGNQPQHF.

The chain carries TRBV19 and TRBJ2-5; 8 nucleotides agree with TRBD1. The DNA matches TRBJ2-7 better at its end, which makes the J call doubtful. CDR3 length: 13 residues. Looked up from germline, CDR1 is LNHDA and CDR2 is SQIVND (reference sequence). The CDR3 protein is CASSSQGAHEQYF. Written as DNA, the CDR3 is TGTGCCAGTAGTAGCCAGGGGGCCCACGAGCAGTACTTC.

The rearrangement joins TRBV7-2 to TRBJ2-5, with 7 bases aligning to TRBD2. The V segment lost 3 bases and the J segment 5 bases; nucleotides outside the gene matches: 21. In germline, CDR1 is SGHTA, CDR2 FQGNSA. CDR3 size: 19 residues. The CDR3 nucleotides read TGTGCCAGCAGCTTGAGGGCAACCTTTACGGGAGGAGGTAGGGAGACCCAGTACTTC. Translated, it gives CASSLRATFTGGGRETQYF.

V gene TRBV9 combines with J gene TRBJ1-4, with 9 bases identical to TRBD1. After removal of 4 bases from V and 7 bases from J, the junction contained 11 bases not matched to a gene. This CDR3 region has 16 residues. Germline V CDR1 and CDR2: SGDLS, YYNGEE. DNA for the CDR3: TGTGCCAGCAGCTTTGGGACAGGGAGGCGGGTTGAAAAACTGTTTTTT. This gives the protein CASSFGTGRRVEKLFF.

The chain uses TRBV2 and TRBJ2-2; D gene uncertain. This CDR3 comprises 15 residues. V lost 5 bases and J lost 0, with 10 bases in between. In germline, CDR1 is SNHLY, CDR2 FYNNEI. CDR3 DNA sequence: TGTGCCAGCAGTAATGACAACGCGAACACCGGGGAGCTGTTTTTT. It codes for CASSNDNANTGELFF.

The CDR3 loop is CAWRQGTNQPQHF. The CDR3 DNA reads as TGTGCCTGGAGACAGGGGACGAATCAGCCCCAGCATTTT. The chain combines TRBV30 with TRBJ1-5; 7 bases align to TRBD1. The J segment lost 4 bases and the V segment lost 3 bases, leaving 3 bases of the junction unmatched. CDR1 and CDR2 from the germline V gene are GTSNPN and SVGIG (reference sequence). The CDR3 length is 13 residues. The full variable domain, with the rest looked up from reference TRBV30 and TRBJ1-5, is SQTIHQWPATLVQPVGSPLSLECTVEGTSNPNLYWYRQAAGRGLQLLFYSVGIGQISSEVPQNLSASRPQDRQFILSSKKLLLSDSGFYLCAWRQGTNQPQHFGDGTRLSIL.

The J gene is TRBJ2-5, the V gene TRBV4-2, with 11 bases fitting TRBD2. The V and J ends lost 4 bases and 1 base, in that order; junction bases with no gene match: 5. The CDR3 has 16 residues. Germline CDR1 reads LGHNA; CDR2 reads YNFKEQ. CDR3 in DNA: TGTGCCAGCAGCCGCGGACTAGCGGGTGCCCAAGAGACCCAGTACTTC. Its protein is CASSRGLAGAQETQYF.